This T cell receptor beta chain was profiled in a study of CD8+ T cells in alopecia areata. Following RNA extraction, reverse transcription yielded cDNA that acted as the sequencing template. Here immunoSEQ multiplex PCR was the method, and the copy in TCRdb shows in-frame clones only, minus some. The sample lists approximately 150,000 clones, over 80% occurring once. A FACSAria was used to sort CD4+ and CD8+ T cells. These cells came from PBMCs. Turning to this clone: Its matching antigen is unknown.

Study outcomes and limitations: Lesional scalp exceeded normal scalp in clonality, especially in alopecia totalis/universalis.

This sequence was found in a human donor with alopecia areata. The sample in question was CD8+ T cells sorted from blood, obtained at week 0.

For the CDR3, the DNA is TGTGCCAGCAGCCGCGCTCAGGGGGCCACTGAAGCTTTCTTT. It translates to CASSRAQGATEAFF. J is TRBJ1-1 and V is TRBV16, with 8 bases fitting TRBD1. CDR3 length equals 14 residues. CDR1 KGHSY and CDR2 FQNENV come from the germline V gene. The junction had 5 bases not matched to a gene; V was cut back by 4 bases and J by 4 bases.